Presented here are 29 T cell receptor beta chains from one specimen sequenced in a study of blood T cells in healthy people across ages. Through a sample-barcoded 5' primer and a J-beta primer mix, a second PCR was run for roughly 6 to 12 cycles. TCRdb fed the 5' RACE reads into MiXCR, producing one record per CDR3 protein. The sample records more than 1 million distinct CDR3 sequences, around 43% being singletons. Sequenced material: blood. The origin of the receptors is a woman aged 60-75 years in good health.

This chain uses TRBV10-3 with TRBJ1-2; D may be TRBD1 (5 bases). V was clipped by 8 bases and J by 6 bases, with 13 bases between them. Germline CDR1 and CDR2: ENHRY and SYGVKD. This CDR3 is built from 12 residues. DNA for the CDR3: TGTGCCATCGATTCCGGGACGAATGGCTACACCTTC. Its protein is CAIDSGTNGYTF.

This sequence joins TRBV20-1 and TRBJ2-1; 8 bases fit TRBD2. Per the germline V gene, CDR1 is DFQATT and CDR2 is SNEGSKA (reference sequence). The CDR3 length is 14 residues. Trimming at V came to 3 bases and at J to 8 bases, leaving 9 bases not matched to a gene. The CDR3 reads CSASPSGLVDEQFF. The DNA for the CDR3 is TGCAGTGCTAGTCCTAGCGGGTTAGTCGATGAGCAGTTCTTC.

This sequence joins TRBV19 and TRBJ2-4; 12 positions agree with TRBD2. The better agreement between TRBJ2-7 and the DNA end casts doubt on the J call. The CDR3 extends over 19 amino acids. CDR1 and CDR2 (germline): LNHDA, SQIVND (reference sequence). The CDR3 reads CASSIEASGRARGTYEQYF. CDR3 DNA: TGTGCCAGTAGTATAGAGGCTAGCGGGAGGGCCAGGGGAACCTACGAGCAGTACTTC.

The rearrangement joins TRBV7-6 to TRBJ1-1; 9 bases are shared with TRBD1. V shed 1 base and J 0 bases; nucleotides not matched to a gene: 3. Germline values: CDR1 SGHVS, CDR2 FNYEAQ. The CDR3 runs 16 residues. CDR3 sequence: CASSLGDRGVNTEAFF. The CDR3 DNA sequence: TGTGCCAGCAGCTTAGGAGACAGGGGGGTGAACACTGAAGCTTTCTTT.

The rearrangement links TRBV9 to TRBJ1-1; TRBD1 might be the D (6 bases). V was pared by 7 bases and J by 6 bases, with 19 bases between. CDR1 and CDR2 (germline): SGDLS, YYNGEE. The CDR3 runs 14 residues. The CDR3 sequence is CASAQGGGEAEAFF. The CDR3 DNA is TGTGCCAGCGCCCAAGGGGGTGGAGAGGCTGAAGCTTTCTTT. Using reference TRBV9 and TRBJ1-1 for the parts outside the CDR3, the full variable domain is DSGVTQTPKHLITATGQRVTLRCSPRSGDLSVYWYQQSLDQGLQFLIQYYNGEERAKGNILERFSAQQFPDLHSELNLSSLELGDSALYFCASAQGGGEAEAFFGQGTRLTVV.

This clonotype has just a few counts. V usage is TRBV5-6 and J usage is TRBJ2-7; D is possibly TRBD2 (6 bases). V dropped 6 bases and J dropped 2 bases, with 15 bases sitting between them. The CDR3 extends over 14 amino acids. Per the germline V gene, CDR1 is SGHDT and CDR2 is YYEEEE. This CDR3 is CASKRAAGAYEQYF. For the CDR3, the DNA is TGTGCCAGCAAGCGGGCCGCAGGAGCCTACGAGCAGTACTTC. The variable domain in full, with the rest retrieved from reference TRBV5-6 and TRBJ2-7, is DAGVTQSPTHLIKTRGQQVTLRCSPKSGHDTVSWYQQALGQGPQFIFQYYEEEERQRGNFPDRFSGHQFPNYSSELNVNALLLGDSALYLCASKRAAGAYEQYFGPGTRLTVT.

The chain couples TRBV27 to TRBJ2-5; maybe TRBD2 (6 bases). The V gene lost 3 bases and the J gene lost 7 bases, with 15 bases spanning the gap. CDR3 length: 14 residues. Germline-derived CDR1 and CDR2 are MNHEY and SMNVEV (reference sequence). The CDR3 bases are TGTGCCAGCAGTTTGTCCATAACCGGGGGGACCCAGTACTTC. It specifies CASSLSITGGTQYF.

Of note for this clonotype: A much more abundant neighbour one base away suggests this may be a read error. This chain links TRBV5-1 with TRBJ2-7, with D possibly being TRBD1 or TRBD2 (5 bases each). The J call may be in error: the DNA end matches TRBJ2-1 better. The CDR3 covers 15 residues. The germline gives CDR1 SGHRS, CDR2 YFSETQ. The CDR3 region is CASSLGEPPAYEQFF. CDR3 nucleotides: TGCGCCAGCAGCTTAGGGGAGCCACCCGCCTACGAGCAGTTCTTC.

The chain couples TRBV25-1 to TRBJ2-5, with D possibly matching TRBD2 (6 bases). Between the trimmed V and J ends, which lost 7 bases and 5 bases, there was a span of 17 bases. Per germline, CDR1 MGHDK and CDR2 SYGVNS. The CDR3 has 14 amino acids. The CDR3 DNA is TGTGCCAGCAAAGAACAGGTTGGGAGGGAGACCCAGTACTTC. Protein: CASKEQVGRETQYF.

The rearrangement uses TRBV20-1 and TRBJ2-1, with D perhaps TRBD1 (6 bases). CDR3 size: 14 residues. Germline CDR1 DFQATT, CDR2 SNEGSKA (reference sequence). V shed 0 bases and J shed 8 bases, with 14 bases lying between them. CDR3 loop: CSARDAAGVDEQFF. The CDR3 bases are TGCAGTGCTAGAGATGCGGCAGGGGTGGATGAGCAGTTCTTC.

CDR3 protein: CASNGGTGAYEQYF. DNA for the CDR3: TGTGCCAGCAATGGGGGTACGGGCGCGTACGAGCAGTACTTC. The chain carries TRBV25-1 and TRBJ2-7; D may be TRBD1 or TRBD2 (5 bases each). CDR1 and CDR2 (germline): MGHDK, SYGVNS. The length of the CDR3 is 14 residues. Trimming removed 7 bases from V and 4 bases from J, with 17 bases in between.

The CDR3 DNA reads as TGCGCCAGCAGCTTGGCCGTGGGGTTCGAGCAGTACTTC. This gives the protein CASSLAVGFEQYF. The rearrangement joins TRBV5-1 to TRBJ2-5; D not resolved. The DNA end favors TRBJ2-7, so the J call may be wrong. This CDR3 comprises 13 residues. Germline V CDR1 and CDR2: SGHRS, YFSETQ.

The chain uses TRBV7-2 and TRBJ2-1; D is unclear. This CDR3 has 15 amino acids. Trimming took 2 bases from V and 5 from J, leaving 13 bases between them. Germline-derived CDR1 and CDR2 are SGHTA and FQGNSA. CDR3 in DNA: TGTGCCAGCAGCTTATTAGCCAGAATCCACAATGAGCAGTTCTTC. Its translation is CASSLLARIHNEQFF.

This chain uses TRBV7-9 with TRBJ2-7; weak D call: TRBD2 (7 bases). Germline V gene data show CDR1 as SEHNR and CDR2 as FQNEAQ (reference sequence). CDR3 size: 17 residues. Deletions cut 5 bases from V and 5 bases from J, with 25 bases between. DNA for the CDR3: TGTGCCAGCAGCCCGTCCTCGGGGGGCAGCGGTCGCCACGAGCAGTACTTC. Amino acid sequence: CASSPSSGGSGRHEQYF.

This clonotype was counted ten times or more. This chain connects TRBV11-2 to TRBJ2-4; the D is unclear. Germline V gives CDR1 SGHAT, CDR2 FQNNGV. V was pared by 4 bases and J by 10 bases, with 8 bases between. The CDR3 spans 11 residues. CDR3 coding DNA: TGTGCCAGCAGCTCCTCGACGATTCAGTACTTC. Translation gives CASSSSTIQYF.

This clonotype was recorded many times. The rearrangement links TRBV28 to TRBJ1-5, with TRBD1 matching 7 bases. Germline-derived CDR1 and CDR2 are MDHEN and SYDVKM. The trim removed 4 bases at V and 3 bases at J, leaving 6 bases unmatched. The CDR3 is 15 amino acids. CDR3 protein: CASSWAGGANQPQHF. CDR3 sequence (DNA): TGTGCCAGCAGTTGGGCAGGGGGGGCCAATCAGCCCCAGCATTTT.

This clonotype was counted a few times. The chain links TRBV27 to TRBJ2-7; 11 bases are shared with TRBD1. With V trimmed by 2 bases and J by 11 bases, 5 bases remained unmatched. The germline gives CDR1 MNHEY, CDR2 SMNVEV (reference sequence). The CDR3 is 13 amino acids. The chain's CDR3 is CASSLGGQGAEYF. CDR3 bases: TGTGCCAGCAGTTTAGGCGGACAGGGGGCCGAGTACTTC.

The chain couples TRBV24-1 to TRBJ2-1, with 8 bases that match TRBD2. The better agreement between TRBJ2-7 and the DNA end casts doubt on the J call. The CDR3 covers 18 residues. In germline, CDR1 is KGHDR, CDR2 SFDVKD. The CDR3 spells CATSVSHPHSGSPYEQYF. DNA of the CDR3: TGTGCCACCAGTGTAAGTCACCCTCACAGCGGGAGCCCCTACGAGCAGTACTTC.

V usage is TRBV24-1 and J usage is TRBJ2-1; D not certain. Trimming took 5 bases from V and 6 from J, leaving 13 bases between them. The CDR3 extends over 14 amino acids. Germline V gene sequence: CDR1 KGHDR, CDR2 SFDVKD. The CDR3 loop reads CATSVGLPPNEQFF. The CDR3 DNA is TGTGCCACCAGTGTGGGCCTTCCCCCCAATGAGCAGTTCTTC.

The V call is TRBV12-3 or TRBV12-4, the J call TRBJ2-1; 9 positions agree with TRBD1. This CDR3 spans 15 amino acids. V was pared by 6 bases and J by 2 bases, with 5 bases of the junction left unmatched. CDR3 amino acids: CASRLRQGAYNEQFF. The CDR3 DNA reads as TGTGCCAGCAGGCTTAGACAGGGGGCCTACAATGAGCAGTTCTTC.

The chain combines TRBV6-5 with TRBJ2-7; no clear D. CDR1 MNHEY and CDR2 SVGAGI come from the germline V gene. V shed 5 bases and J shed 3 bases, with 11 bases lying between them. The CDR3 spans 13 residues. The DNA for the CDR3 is TGTGCCAGCAGTCGCGACTGGGGCTACGAGCAGTACTTC. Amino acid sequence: CASSRDWGYEQYF.

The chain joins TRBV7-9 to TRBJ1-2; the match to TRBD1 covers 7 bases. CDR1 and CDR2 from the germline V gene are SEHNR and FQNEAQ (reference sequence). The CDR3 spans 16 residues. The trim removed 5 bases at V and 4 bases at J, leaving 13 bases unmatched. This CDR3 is CASSLKLAQGIYGYTF. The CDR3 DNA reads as TGTGCCAGCAGCCTGAAACTGGCACAGGGGATCTATGGCTACACCTTC.

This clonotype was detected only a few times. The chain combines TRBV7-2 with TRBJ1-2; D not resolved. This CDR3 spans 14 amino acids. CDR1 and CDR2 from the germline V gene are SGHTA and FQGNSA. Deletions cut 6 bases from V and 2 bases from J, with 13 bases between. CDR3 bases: TGTGCCAGCAGGGGTCGGGATACCAACTATGGCTACACCTTC. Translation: CASRGRDTNYGYTF. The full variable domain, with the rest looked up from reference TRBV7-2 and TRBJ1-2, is GAGVSQSPSNKVTEKGKDVELRCDPISGHTALYWYRQSLGQGLEFLIYFQGNSAPDKSGLPSDRFSAERTGGSVSTLTIQRTQQEDSAVYLCASRGRDTNYGYTFGSGTRLTVV.

CDR3 loop: CSAREQGTYEQYF. The CDR3 nucleotides are TGCAGTGCTAGAGAACAGGGGACCTACGAGCAGTACTTC. The chain is built from TRBV20-1 and TRBJ2-7, with 7 bases identical to TRBD1. The length of the CDR3 is 13 residues. V lost 0 bases, J lost 2 bases, and 1 base stayed unmatched. CDR1 and CDR2 from the germline V gene are DFQATT and SNEGSKA (reference sequence).

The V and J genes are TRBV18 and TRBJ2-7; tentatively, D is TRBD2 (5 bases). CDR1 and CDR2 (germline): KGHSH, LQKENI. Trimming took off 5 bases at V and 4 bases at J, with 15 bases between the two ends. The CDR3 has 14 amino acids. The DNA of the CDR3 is TGTGCCAGCTCAAAAGGGTCTAGCACATACGAGCAGTACTTC. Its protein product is CASSKGSSTYEQYF. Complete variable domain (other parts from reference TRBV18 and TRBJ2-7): NAGVMQNPRHLVRRRGQEARLRCSPMKGHSHVYWYRQLPEEGLKFMVYLQKENIIDESGMPKERFSAEFPKEGPSILRIQQVVRGDSAAYFCASSKGSSTYEQYFGPGTRLTVT.

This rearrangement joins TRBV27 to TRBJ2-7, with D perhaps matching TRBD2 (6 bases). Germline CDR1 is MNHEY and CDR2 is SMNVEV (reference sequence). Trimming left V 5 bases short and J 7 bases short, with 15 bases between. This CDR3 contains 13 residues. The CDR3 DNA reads TGTGCCAGCAGTGACCGGGACTCCCCGGAGCAGTACTTC. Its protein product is CASSDRDSPEQYF.

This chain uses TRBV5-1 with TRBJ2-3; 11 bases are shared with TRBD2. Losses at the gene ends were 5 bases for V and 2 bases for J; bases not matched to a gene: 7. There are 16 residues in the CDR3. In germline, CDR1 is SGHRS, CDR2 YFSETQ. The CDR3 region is CASSHLLAGDTDTQYF. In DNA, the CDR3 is TGCGCCAGCAGTCACTTACTAGCGGGAGACACAGATACGCAGTATTTT. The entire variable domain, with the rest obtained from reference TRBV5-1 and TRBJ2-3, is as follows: KAGVTQTPRYLIKTRGQQVTLSCSPISGHRSVSWYQQTPGQGLQFLFEYFSETQRNKGNFPGRFSGRQFSNSRSEMNVSTLELGDSALYLCASSHLLAGDTDTQYFGPGTRLTVL.

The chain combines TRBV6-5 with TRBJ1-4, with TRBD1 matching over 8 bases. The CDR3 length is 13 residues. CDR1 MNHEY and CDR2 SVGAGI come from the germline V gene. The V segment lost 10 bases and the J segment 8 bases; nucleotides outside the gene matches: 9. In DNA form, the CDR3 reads TGTGCCACCGGACAGGGAGCGTGGGAAAAACTGTTTTTT. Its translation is CATGQGAWEKLFF.

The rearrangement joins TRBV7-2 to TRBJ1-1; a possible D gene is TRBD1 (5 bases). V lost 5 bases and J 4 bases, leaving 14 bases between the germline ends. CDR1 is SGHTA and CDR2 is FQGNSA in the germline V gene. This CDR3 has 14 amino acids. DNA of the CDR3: TGTGCCAGCAGCCCGGGGGGGTGGGGCACTGAAGCTTTCTTT. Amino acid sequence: CASSPGGWGTEAFF.